Here is one T cell receptor beta chain with its context. Its antigen remains unidentified. The source of the sample is a study of cytomegalovirus exposure and HLA in healthy donors. Amplification used 60 Vbeta primers and 13 Jbeta primers. Measured with immunoSEQ multiplex PCR; TCRdb has only the in-frame clones, and not every one. The table lists some 110,000 clones. The germline V gene has CDR1 MDHEN and CDR2 SYDVKM. Trimming took 1 base from V and 4 from J; bases not matched to a gene: 6. CDR3 length equals 16 residues. Study observations and caveats: An analysis was carried out later, and it reportedly showed fewer N-insertions in an Asian-associated ancestry cluster than the 666-donor mean. In terms of immune exposure information, only CMV serostatus was available.

The chain joins TRBV28 to TRBJ2-7, with 11 bases identical to TRBD2. The TCR comes from a man between 35 and 55 years old in good health and CMV-seronegative. Sequencing was done on a sample of PBMCs. DNA of the CDR3: TGTGCCAGCAGTTTATCTGGGACTAGCGGACTATACGAGCAGTACTTC. Protein sequence: CASSLSGTSGLYEQYF. Full variable domain (remainder filled in from reference TRBV28 and TRBJ2-7): DVKVTQSSRYLVKRTGEKVFLECVQDMDHENMFWYRQDPGLGLRLIYFSYDVKMKEKGDIPEGYSVSREKKERFSLILESASTNQTSMYLCASSLSGTSGLYEQYFGPGTRLTVT.